This passage covers 26 T cell receptor beta chains from one sample sequenced in a study of tumor-infiltrating lymphocytes in primary liver carcinoma. It was unsorted whole blood that yielded blood RNA, and germline DNA was also extracted. With a constant-region primer, TCR beta cDNA was made from about 0.5 ug of total RNA. Employing slightly modified ARM-PCR, three nested multiplex PCR rounds were run, and these gave rise to the TCR beta libraries. TRBV1-TRBV30 forward primers paired with a C-beta reverse primer were used in the first two PCR rounds, which ran roughly 9 cycles each. TCRdb used MiXCR to reprocess the multiplex PCR reads, holding one entry per CDR3 protein. The sample holds about 320,000 distinct CDR3 sequences, about 60% seen once. Sequenced sample: peripheral blood. Source of these receptors: a man in his forties or fifties with primary liver carcinoma and hepatitis B virus infection.

This clonotype has only one observation. This sequence joins TRBV5-1 and TRBJ2-2; no firm D call. This CDR3 has 15 residues. Germline lookup yields CDR1 SGHRS and CDR2 YFSETQ. Trimming removed 0 bases at V and 3 bases at J, with 9 bases between. This CDR3 is CASSLANRYTGELFF. The DNA for the CDR3 is TGCGCCAGCAGCTTGGCCAACAGATACACCGGGGAGCTGTTTTTT. The variable domain in full, completed from reference TRBV5-1 and TRBJ2-2, reads KAGVTQTPRYLIKTRGQQVTLSCSPISGHRSVSWYQQTPGQGLQFLFEYFSETQRNKGNFPGRFSGRQFSNSRSEMNVSTLELGDSALYLCASSLANRYTGELFFGEGSRLTVL.

This clonotype has at least ten counts. The chain is built from TRBV12-3 or TRBV12-4 and TRBJ2-7; 7 bases are a match to TRBD2. Trimming removed 1 base from V and 1 base from J; junction bases left unmatched: 7. This CDR3 has 16 residues. The DNA of the CDR3 is TGTGCCAGCAGTTTAGAGGGCGGGAGTAAGTCCTACGAGCAGTACTTC. This encodes CASSLEGGSKSYEQYF.

This clonotype was detected a few times. The chain couples TRBV6-1 to TRBJ2-7; D not resolved. V was trimmed by 10 bases and J by 2 bases, leaving 6 bases between them. The CDR3 length is 10 residues. Germline values: CDR1 MNHNS, CDR2 SASEGT. The CDR3 protein is CATATYEQYF. DNA of the CDR3: TGTGCCACCGCAACCTACGAGCAGTACTTC.

About this clonotype: A much larger clone lies one base from this, so it may be a read error. This chain links TRBV5-4 with TRBJ2-2, with 8 bases aligning to TRBD2. CDR1 and CDR2 from the germline V gene are SGHNT and YYREEE (reference sequence). This CDR3 contains 14 residues. Trimming at V came to 4 bases and at J to 7 bases, leaving 6 bases not matched to a gene. CDR3 coding DNA: TGTGCCAGCAGCCGGACTAGCCGAGACGGGGAGCTGTTTTTT. It yields the protein CASSRTSRDGELFF. Full variable domain (rest looked up from reference TRBV5-4 and TRBJ2-2): ETGVTQSPTHLIKTRGQQVTLRCSSQSGHNTVSWYQQALGQGPQFIFQYYREEENGRGNFPPRFSGLQFPNYSSELNVNALELDDSALYLCASSRTSRDGELFFGEGSRLTVL.

Note on this clonotype: The junction does not match germline at one end; this may be a read error. The chain recombines TRBV11-3 with TRBJ1-2; 9 bases fit TRBD1. The CDR3 covers 15 residues. Germline V lookup: CDR1 SGHNT, CDR2 YENEEA. For the CDR3, the DNA is TGTGCCAGCAACTGGACAGGGGAGGGGAACTATGACTACACCTTC. It specifies CASNWTGEGNYDYTF.

This clonotype was seen a handful of times. The chain links TRBV18 to TRBJ1-1; TRBD1 is a possible D gene (6 bases). CDR3 size: 16 residues. Germline V gives CDR1 KGHSH, CDR2 LQKENI. Trimming shortened V by 3 bases and J by 1 base, and 15 bases separated the two germline ends. The CDR3 DNA follows: TGTGCCAGCTCACCCCTACCCCTGGGGGCGAACACTGAAGCTTTCTTT. Its translation is CASSPLPLGANTEAFF.

Worth noting for this clonotype: A much larger clone is a single base away; this may be a read error. This chain links TRBV13 with TRBJ2-5; perhaps TRBD2 as D (5 bases). V shed 6 bases and J shed 10 bases, with 15 bases lying between them. The CDR3 consists of 12 residues. In germline, CDR1 is PRHDT, CDR2 FYEKMQ (reference sequence). CDR3 region: CASSAISAVQYF. The CDR3 DNA follows: TGTGCCAGCAGTGCAATTAGCGCCGTCCAGTACTTC.

With regard to this clonotype: The junction and the germline gene differ at one end; a read error may be behind it. V gene TRBV6-5 combines with J gene TRBJ2-3; 8 bases agree with TRBD2. In germline, CDR1 is MNHEY, CDR2 SVGAGI. The CDR3 is made up of 15 amino acids. The DNA of the CDR3 is TGTGTCAGCAATCCAGGATTAGCGGGAACAGATACGCGGTATTTT. This encodes CVSNPGLAGTDTRYF.

The gene calls are TRBV30 and TRBJ1-3; no reliable D call. This CDR3 comprises 15 residues. V shed 3 bases and J shed 0 bases, with 12 bases lying between them. CDR1 and CDR2 from the germline V gene are GTSNPN and SVGIG (reference sequence). This CDR3 is CAWRVKDHSGNTIYF. For the CDR3, the DNA is TGTGCCTGGAGGGTAAAAGATCACTCTGGAAACACCATATATTTT. Complete variable domain (other parts from reference TRBV30 and TRBJ1-3): SQTIHQWPATLVQPVGSPLSLECTVEGTSNPNLYWYRQAAGRGLQLLFYSVGIGQISSEVPQNLSASRPQDRQFILSSKKLLLSDSGFYLCAWRVKDHSGNTIYFGEGSWLTVV.

This chain uses TRBV29-1 with TRBJ2-5; D is ambiguous. Germline V gene data show CDR1 as SQVTM and CDR2 as ANQGSEA. CDR3 length: 11 amino acids. Trimming took 8 bases from V and 4 from J, leaving 11 bases between them. The CDR3 loop is CSIKVGETQYF. CDR3 DNA: TGCAGCATCAAGGTAGGAGAGACCCAGTACTTC.

As for this clonotype: This clone may be a read error of a much larger clone one base away. V is TRBV10-3 and J is TRBJ1-1; tentative D call: TRBD1 (6 bases). The CDR3 length is 12 residues. V gave up 10 bases and J gave up 3 bases, with 12 bases separating them. Germline-derived CDR1 and CDR2 are ENHRY and SYGVKD. The CDR3 DNA sequence: TGTGCCACAGCAAAGGGGGACACTGAAGCTTTCTTT. Translating gives CATAKGDTEAFF.

Turning to this clonotype: The CDR3 ends on some other residue instead of the conserved phenylalanine or tryptophan, so this is likely a read error. This rearrangement joins TRBV6-1 to TRBJ1-1; no clear D gene. Trimming left V 2 bases short and J 2 bases short, with 9 bases between. Germline V gene data show CDR1 as MNHNS and CDR2 as SASEGT. There are 14 residues in the CDR3. CDR3 region: CASSEWESNTEAFL. CDR3 nucleotide sequence: TGTGCCAGCAGTGAATGGGAAAGCAACACTGAAGCTTTCTTA.

The table lists this clonotype with many counts. V gene TRBV5-1 combines with J gene TRBJ2-5, with TRBD1 as a possible D gene (6 bases). The CDR3 consists of 14 residues. CDR1 is SGHRS, CDR2 YFSETQ, per germline. V lost 0 bases and J lost 2, with 8 bases in between. This chain's CDR3 is CASSLAGAQETQYF. The CDR3 DNA reads TGCGCCAGCAGCTTGGCAGGGGCACAAGAGACCCAGTACTTC.

The sample holds one count of this clonotype. A much more abundant neighbour one base away suggests this may be a read error. The rearrangement links TRBV6-6 to TRBJ2-3; possible D gene TRBD2, 5 bases. Germline values: CDR1 MNHNY, CDR2 SVGAGI (reference sequence). The CDR3 sequence is 12 residues long. The chain's CDR3 is CAVEEGTDTQYF. The CDR3 DNA sequence: TGTGCGGTGGAGGAGGGCACAGATACGCAGTATTTT.

With regard to this clonotype: One end of the junction varies from germline; a read error may be responsible. This chain uses TRBV5-6 with TRBJ1-5; D is perhaps TRBD1 (6 bases). CDR3 length: 17 residues. Per the germline V gene, CDR1 is SGHDT and CDR2 is YYEEEE. CDR3 coding DNA: TGTGCCAGCAGCTTGATGTCGGCGGGGGCCAGCAGTCAGCCCCAGCATTTT. This translates into CASSLMSAGASSQPQHF.

This clonotype appeared once. A much more abundant neighbour one base away suggests this may be a read error. The chain couples TRBV29-1 to TRBJ2-5, with 8 nucleotides matching TRBD2. The CDR3 consists of 13 residues. CDR1 and CDR2 from the germline V gene are SQVTM and ANQGSEA. The CDR3 DNA reads TGCGGCGTTGGACTAGCTGAAAAAGAGACCCAGTACTTC. Its translation is CGVGLAEKETQYF.

Concerning this clonotype itself: A much larger clonotype is one base distant, so this may be a read error. The chain joins TRBV21-1 to TRBJ2-7. TRBV21-1 is annotated as a pseudogene. The CDR3 runs to 17 residues. The CDR3 is CASSKALQVHPSYEQYF. DNA of the CDR3: TGTGCCAGCAGCAAAGCGCTGCAAGTTCACCCCTCCTACGAGCAGTACTTC.

This clonotype was seen at least ten times. The chain employs TRBV4-1 and TRBJ1-1; no reliable D call. V was clipped by 0 bases and J by 4 bases, with 15 bases between them. The CDR3 consists of 16 residues. Germline CDR1 is MGHRA and CDR2 is YSYEKL. The CDR3 nucleotides read TGCGCCAGCAGCCAAGAGCTTGCTCAACGGAGCACTGAAGCTTTCTTT. As protein: CASSQELAQRSTEAFF.

Points on this clonotype: A much more abundant neighbour one base away suggests this may be a read error. Since the CDR3 does not end with the conserved phenylalanine or tryptophan, this likely comes from a read error. The DNA is left out, because the CDR3 cannot be placed on it with certainty; the CDR3 is given as TCRdb lists it. This sequence joins TRBV6-2 or TRBV6-3 and TRBJ2-3; the table names TRBD2, a call not compared with the DNA. Germline CDR1 MNHEY, CDR2 SVGEGT. Inclusive of both ends, the CDR3 amounts to 13 amino acids. The CDR3 reads CASTLGGLAGAHY.

Notes on this clonotype: The germline gene is not matched at one end of the junction; a read error may be the cause. In DNA, the CDR3 is TGCGCCTCCCAACCGGGGGAGAACACCGTGGAGTTGTTTTTT. Translation: CASQPGENTVELFF. J is TRBJ2-2 and V is TRBV10-1; D possibly corresponds to TRBD2 (6 bases). The germline gives CDR1 WNHNN, CDR2 SYGVQD (reference sequence). The CDR3 is made up of 14 amino acids.

As for this clonotype: The junction differs from germline at one of its ends, possibly a read error. The chain links TRBV29-1 to TRBJ1-4, with D possibly being TRBD1 (5 bases). Per the germline V gene, CDR1 is SQVTM and CDR2 is ANQGSEA. The CDR3 runs 17 residues. The CDR3: CSVEDYMGEGTNEKLLF. DNA of the CDR3: TGCAGCGTTGAAGATTACATGGGGGAAGGAACTAATGAGAAACTGCTTTTT. The entire variable domain, with the rest obtained from reference TRBV29-1 and TRBJ1-4, is as follows: SAVISQKPSRDICQRGTSLTIQCQVDSQVTMMFWYRQQPGQSLTLIATANQGSEATYESGFVIDKFPISRPNLTFSTLTVSNMSPEDSSIYLCSVEDYMGEGTNEKLLFGSGTQLSVL.

The chain uses TRBV12-3 or TRBV12-4 and TRBJ2-3, with 9 bases fitting TRBD2. CDR3 size: 19 residues. Losses at the gene ends were 2 bases for V and 14 bases for J; bases not matched to a gene: 26. CDR3 nucleotides: TGTGCCAGCAGTTTACTTTTTCGAGGGCTAGCGGGACGCACAGATATGCGGTATTTT. This translates into CASSLLFRGLAGRTDMRYF.

The table lists this clonotype with a count of one. One end of the junction fails to match germline, which may point to a read error. The V and J genes are TRBV11-2 and TRBJ2-6; 8 nucleotides agree with TRBD2. The CDR3 totals 19 residues. The germline V gene encodes CDR1 SGHAT and CDR2 FQNNGV. The CDR3 region is CDSSSQRGGRTSVANVLTF. The DNA for the CDR3 is TGTGACAGCAGCTCCCAACGGGGCGGGAGGACCTCTGTGGCCAACGTCCTGACTTTC.

The chain has TRBV11-2 and TRBJ2-7; 8 positions match TRBD1. Germline V gene sequence: CDR1 SGHAT, CDR2 FQNNGV. The CDR3 sequence is 16 residues long. After removal of 5 bases from V and 4 bases from J, the junction contained 13 bases not matched to a gene. CDR3 nucleotide sequence: TGTGCCAGCAGCGGGCGAAAGGACAGGGTCGGATACGAGCAGTACTTC. Its translation: CASSGRKDRVGYEQYF.

CDR3 coding DNA: TGCAGCGTTGGCCGAACTAATGAAAAACTGTTTTTT. The encoded protein is CSVGRTNEKLFF. This chain connects TRBV29-1 to TRBJ1-4; D gene unclear. Germline V gene data show CDR1 as SQVTM and CDR2 as ANQGSEA. Trimming took off 4 bases at V and 1 base at J, with 4 bases between the two ends. There are 12 residues in the CDR3.

In this sample, this clonotype turned up a few times. The CDR3 sequence is CASSSDRESNEQFF. The DNA of the CDR3 is TGTGCCAGCAGCTCGGACAGGGAATCTAATGAGCAGTTCTTC. This rearrangement joins TRBV6-1 to TRBJ2-1, with 8 bases fitting TRBD1. After removal of 6 bases from V and 7 bases from J, the junction contained 8 bases not matched to a gene. The CDR3 is 14 residues long. The V gene's germline CDR1 is MNHNS and CDR2 SASEGT.